This T cell receptor beta chain was obtained from a study of shared clonotypes between healthy human individuals. Study as a whole: Per donor, CD8 memory used one plate, CD8 naive used two, CD4 memory used three and CD4 naive used three.

Study-level findings and limits: When naive CD4 clonotypes were compared across a few donors, approximately 5% were shared. The study drew on few donors, limiting represented genetic and exposure-history diversity. When compared with the clonotypes that were shared by all four sorted-subset donors, the non-shared clonotypes turned out to have lower generation probabilities.

This clone was observed a single time. The antigen remains undetermined. CD45RO negativity and positive selection for CCR7 defined naive CD8 cells, a population that excluded terminally differentiated effector memory CD45RA+ cells. CDR3 length: 16 amino acids. The V end lost 0 bases, the J end lost 5 bases, and 13 bases lay between the germline ends. CDR1 SGHDN and CDR2 FVKESK come from the germline V gene. Using immunoSEQ multiplex PCR, the repertoire was profiled, and TCRdb retains in-frame clones only, with some absent. The table lists about 2.1 million clones, 90% to 95% of them singletons, with around 1.7% in the top ten.

The source material was naive CD8+ T cells from PBMCs. The chain recombines TRBV14 with TRBJ2-2; D remains ambiguous. The clonotype originates from a man aged 18 to 30 in good health. Some clones in this sample may be carry-over from other donors' samples. The DNA of the CDR3 is TGTGCCAGCAGCCAAGATACCTACTTTAGGACCGGGGAGCTGTTTTTT. Translating gives CASSQDTYFRTGELFF.